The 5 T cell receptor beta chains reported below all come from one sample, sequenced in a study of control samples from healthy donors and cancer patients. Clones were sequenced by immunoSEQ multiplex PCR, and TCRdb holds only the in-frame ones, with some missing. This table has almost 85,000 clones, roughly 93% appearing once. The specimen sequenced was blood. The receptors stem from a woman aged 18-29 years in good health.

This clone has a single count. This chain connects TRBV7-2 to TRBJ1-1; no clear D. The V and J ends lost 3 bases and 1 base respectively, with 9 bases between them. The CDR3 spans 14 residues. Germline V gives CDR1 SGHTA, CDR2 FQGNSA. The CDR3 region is CASSFMGGNTEAFF. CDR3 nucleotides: TGTGCCAGCAGCTTCATGGGAGGGAACACTGAAGCTTTCTTT. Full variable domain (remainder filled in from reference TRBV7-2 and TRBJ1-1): GAGVSQSPSNKVTEKGKDVELRCDPISGHTALYWYRQSLGQGLEFLIYFQGNSAPDKSGLPSDRFSAERTGGSVSTLTIQRTQQEDSAVYLCASSFMGGNTEAFFGQGTRLTVV.

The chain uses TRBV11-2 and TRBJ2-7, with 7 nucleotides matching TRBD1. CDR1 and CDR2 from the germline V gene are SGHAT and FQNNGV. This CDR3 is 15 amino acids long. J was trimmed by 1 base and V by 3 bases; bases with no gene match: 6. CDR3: CASSFIAGGSYEQYF. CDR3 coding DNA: TGTGCCAGCAGCTTTATCGCAGGGGGTTCCTACGAGCAGTACTTC.

The CDR3 spells CASSLVNLAGSSYEQYF. CDR3 coding DNA: TGTGCCAGCAGCTTAGTCAACTTAGCGGGCTCCTCCTACGAGCAGTACTTC. The chain recombines TRBV11-2 with TRBJ2-7; 7 positions agree with TRBD2. This CDR3 region has 17 residues. The V segment lost 1 base and the J segment 0 bases; nucleotides outside the gene matches: 9. CDR1 and CDR2 (germline): SGHAT, FQNNGV.

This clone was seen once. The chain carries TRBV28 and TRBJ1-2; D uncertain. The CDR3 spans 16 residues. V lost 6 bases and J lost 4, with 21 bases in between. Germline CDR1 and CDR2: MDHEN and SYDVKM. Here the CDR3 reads CASRDPVAGEPYGYTF. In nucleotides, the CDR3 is TGTGCCAGCAGAGACCCCGTGGCAGGCGAACCCTATGGCTACACCTTC.

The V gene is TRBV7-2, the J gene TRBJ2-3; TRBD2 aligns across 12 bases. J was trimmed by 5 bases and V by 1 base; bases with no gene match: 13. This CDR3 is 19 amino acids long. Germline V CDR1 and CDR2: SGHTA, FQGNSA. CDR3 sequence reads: CASSLGLAGALGGGDTQYF. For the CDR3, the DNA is TGTGCCAGCAGCTTAGGACTAGCGGGAGCTTTAGGGGGTGGAGATACGCAGTATTTT. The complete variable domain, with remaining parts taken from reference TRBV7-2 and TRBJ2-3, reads GAGVSQSPSNKVTEKGKDVELRCDPISGHTALYWYRQSLGQGLEFLIYFQGNSAPDKSGLPSDRFSAERTGGSVSTLTIQRTQQEDSAVYLCASSLGLAGALGGGDTQYFGPGTRLTVL.